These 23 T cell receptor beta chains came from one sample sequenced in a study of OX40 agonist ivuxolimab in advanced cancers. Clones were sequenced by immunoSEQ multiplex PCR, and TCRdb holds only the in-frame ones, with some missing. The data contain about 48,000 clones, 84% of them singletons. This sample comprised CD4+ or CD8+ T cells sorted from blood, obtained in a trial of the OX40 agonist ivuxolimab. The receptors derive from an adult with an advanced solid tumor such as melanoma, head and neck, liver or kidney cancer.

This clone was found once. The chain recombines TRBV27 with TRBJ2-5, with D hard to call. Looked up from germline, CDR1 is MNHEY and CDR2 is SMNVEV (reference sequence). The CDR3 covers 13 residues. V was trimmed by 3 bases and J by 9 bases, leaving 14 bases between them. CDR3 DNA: TGTGCCAGCAGTTTCGGCCCCACGAGGCCCCAGTACTTC. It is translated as CASSFGPTRPQYF.

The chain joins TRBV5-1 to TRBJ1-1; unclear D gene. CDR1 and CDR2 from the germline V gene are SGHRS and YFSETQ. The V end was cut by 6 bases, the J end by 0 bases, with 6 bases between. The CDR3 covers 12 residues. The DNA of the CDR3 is TGCGCCAGCATAGGGCTGAACACTGAAGCTTTCTTT. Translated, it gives CASIGLNTEAFF. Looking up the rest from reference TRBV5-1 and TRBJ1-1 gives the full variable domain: KAGVTQTPRYLIKTRGQQVTLSCSPISGHRSVSWYQQTPGQGLQFLFEYFSETQRNKGNFPGRFSGRQFSNSRSEMNVSTLELGDSALYLCASIGLNTEAFFGQGTRLTVV.

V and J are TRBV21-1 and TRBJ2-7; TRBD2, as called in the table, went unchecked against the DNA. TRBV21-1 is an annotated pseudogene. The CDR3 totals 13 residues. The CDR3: CASSTRGASGEYF. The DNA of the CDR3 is TGTGCCAGCAGCACCCGGGGGGCTAGCGGTGAGTACTTC.

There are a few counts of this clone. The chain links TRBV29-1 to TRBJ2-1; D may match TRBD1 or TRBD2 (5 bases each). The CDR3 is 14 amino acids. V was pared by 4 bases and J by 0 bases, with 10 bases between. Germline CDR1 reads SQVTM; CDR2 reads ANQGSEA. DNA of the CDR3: TGCAGCGTTGCCAGGGAGAGCTCCTACAATGAGCAGTTCTTC. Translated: CSVARESSYNEQFF.

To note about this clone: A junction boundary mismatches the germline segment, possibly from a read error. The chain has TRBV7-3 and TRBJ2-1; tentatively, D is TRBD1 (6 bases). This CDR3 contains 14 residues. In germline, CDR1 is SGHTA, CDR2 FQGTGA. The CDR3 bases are TGTGCCAGCAACTTACAGGGATTCCTGGATGAGCAGTTCTTC. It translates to CASNLQGFLDEQFF.

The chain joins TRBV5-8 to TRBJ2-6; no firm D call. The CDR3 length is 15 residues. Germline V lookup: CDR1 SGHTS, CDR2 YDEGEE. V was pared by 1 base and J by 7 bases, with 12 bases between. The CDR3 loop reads CASSLRHPGANVLTF. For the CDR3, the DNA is TGTGCCAGCAGCTTGCGGCACCCCGGTGCCAACGTCCTGACTTTC.

CDR3: CAWLAGTGLSGYTF. As DNA, the CDR3 is TGTGCCTGGTTAGCCGGGACAGGGCTTAGTGGCTACACCTTC. The chain uses TRBV30 and TRBJ1-2, with 9 bases that match TRBD1. Germline trimming cut 5 bases from V and 7 bases from J; bases unmatched to any gene: 11. CDR3 length equals 14 residues. Germline V CDR1 and CDR2: GTSNPN, SVGIG (reference sequence).

CDR3: CASSSRGSGGEAFF. CDR3 nucleotides: TGTGCCAGCTCATCGAGGGGGTCTGGTGGTGAAGCTTTCTTT. V is TRBV18 and J is TRBJ1-1; D might be TRBD1 (6 bases). Germline-derived CDR1 and CDR2 are KGHSH and LQKENI. CDR3 length: 14 residues. V was trimmed by 5 bases and J by 7 bases, leaving 17 bases between them. Full variable domain (rest looked up from reference TRBV18 and TRBJ1-1): NAGVMQNPRHLVRRRGQEARLRCSPMKGHSHVYWYRQLPEEGLKFMVYLQKENIIDESGMPKERFSAEFPKEGPSILRIQQVVRGDSAAYFCASSSRGSGGEAFFGQGTRLTVV.

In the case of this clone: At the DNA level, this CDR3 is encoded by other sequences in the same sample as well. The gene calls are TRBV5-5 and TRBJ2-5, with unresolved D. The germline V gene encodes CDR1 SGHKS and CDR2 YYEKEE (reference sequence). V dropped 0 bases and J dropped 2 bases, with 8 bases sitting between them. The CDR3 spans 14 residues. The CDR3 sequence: CASSLGQQQETQYF. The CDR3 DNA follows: TGTGCCAGCAGCTTGGGCCAGCAGCAAGAGACCCAGTACTTC.

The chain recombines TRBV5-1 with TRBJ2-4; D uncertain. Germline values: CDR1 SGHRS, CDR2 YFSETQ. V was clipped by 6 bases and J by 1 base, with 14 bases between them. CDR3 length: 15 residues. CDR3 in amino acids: CASITQETAKNIQYF. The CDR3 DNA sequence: TGCGCCAGCATAACCCAGGAGACGGCCAAAAACATTCAGTACTTC.

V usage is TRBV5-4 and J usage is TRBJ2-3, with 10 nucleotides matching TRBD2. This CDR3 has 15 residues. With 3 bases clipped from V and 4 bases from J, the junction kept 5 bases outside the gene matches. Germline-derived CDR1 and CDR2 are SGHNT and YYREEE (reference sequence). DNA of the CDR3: TGTGCCAGCAGCTCACTAGCGGGATCGGCAGATACGCAGTATTTT. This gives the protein CASSSLAGSADTQYF.

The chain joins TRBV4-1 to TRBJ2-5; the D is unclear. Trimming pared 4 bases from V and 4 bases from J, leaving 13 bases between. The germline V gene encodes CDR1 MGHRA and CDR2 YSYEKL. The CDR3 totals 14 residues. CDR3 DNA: TGCGCCAGCAGCCCCGCGGCCTTCCCAGAGACCCAGTACTTC. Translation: CASSPAAFPETQYF.

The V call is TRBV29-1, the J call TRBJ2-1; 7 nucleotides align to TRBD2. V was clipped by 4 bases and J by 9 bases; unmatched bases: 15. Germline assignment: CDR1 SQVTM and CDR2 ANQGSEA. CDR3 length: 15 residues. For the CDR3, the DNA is TGCAGCGTTGTCCAAGGCGGGAGCGGTTCGGGTGAGCAGTTCTTC. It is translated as CSVVQGGSGSGEQFF.

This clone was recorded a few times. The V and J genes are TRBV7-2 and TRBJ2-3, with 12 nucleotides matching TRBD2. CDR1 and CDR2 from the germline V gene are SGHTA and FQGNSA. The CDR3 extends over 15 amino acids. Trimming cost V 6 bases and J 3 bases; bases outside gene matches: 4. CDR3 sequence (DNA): TGTGCCAGCAGATCTAGCGGGGGGGGTACAGATACGCAGTATTTT. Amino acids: CASRSSGGGTDTQYF. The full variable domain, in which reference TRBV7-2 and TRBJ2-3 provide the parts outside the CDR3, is GAGVSQSPSNKVTEKGKDVELRCDPISGHTALYWYRQSLGQGLEFLIYFQGNSAPDKSGLPSDRFSAERTGGSVSTLTIQRTQQEDSAVYLCASRSSGGGTDTQYFGPGTRLTVL.

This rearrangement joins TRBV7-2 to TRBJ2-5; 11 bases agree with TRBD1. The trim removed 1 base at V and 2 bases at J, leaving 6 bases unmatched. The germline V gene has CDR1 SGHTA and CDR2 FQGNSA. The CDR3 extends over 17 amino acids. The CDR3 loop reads CASSLVGTGGGQETQYF. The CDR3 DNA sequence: TGTGCCAGCAGCTTAGTAGGGACAGGGGGAGGGCAAGAGACCCAGTACTTC.

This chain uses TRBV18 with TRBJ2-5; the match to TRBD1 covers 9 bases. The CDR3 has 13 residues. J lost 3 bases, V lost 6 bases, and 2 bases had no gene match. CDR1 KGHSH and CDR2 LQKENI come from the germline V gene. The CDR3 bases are TGTGCCAGCTCCGACAGGGGGAAAGAGACCCAGTACTTC. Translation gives CASSDRGKETQYF.

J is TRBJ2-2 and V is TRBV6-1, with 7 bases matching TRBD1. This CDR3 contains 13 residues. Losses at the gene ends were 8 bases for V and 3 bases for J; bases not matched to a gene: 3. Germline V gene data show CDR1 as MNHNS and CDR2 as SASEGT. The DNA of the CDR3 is TGTGCCAGCGGGACAGTTTACACCGGGGAGCTGTTTTTT. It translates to CASGTVYTGELFF.

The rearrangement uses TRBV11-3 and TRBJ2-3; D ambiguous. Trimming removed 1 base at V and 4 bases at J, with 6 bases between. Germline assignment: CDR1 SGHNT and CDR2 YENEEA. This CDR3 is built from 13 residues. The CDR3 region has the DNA TGTGCCAGCAGCTTAGGTCCCGCAGATACGCAGTATTTT. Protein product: CASSLGPADTQYF.

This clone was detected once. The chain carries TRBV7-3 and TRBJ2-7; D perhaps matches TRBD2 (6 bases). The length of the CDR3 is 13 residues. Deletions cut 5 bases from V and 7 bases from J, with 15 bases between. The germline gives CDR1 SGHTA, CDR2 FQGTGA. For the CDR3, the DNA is TGTGCCAGCAGCCCCTCCCTCGCGGGGGAGCAGTACTTC. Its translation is CASSPSLAGEQYF.

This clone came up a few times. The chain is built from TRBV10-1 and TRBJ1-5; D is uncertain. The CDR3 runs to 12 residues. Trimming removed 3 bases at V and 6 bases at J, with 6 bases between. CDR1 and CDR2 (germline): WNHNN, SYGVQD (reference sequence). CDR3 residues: CASSDYIQPQHF. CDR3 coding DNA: TGCGCCAGCAGTGATTACATTCAGCCCCAGCATTTT.

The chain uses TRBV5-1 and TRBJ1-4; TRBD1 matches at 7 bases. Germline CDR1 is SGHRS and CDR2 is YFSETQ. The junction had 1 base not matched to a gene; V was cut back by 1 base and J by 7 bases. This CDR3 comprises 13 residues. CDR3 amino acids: CASSLRQGEKLFF. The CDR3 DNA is TGCGCCAGCAGCTTGCGACAGGGTGAAAAACTGTTTTTT.

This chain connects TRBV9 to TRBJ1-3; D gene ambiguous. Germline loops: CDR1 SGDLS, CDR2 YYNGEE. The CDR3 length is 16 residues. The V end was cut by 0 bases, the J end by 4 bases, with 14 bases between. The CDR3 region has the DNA TGTGCCAGCAGCGTAGGAATTGGAGCTCGCGGAAACACCATATATTTT. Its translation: CASSVGIGARGNTIYF. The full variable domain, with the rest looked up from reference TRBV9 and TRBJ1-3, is DSGVTQTPKHLITATGQRVTLRCSPRSGDLSVYWYQQSLDQGLQFLIQYYNGEERAKGNILERFSAQQFPDLHSELNLSSLELGDSALYFCASSVGIGARGNTIYFGEGSWLTVV.

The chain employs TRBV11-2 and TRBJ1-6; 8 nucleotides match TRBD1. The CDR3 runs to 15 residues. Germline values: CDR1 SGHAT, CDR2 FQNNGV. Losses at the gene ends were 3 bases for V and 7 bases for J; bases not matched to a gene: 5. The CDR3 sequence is CASSFGDRSNSPLHF. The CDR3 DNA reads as TGTGCCAGCAGCTTTGGGGACAGGTCAAATTCACCCCTCCACTTT.